This TCR beta chain was observed in a study of cytomegalovirus exposure and HLA in healthy donors. Points from the study as a whole: Most TCR sequences proved rare, with some public TCRs found in many donors. Certain indistinguishable V segments, among them TRBV6-2 and TRBV6-3, were excluded. The study recorded some 160 TCR beta chains that were cytomegalovirus-associated.

On this clone itself: Its specificity is not known.

Germline trimming cut 2 bases from V and 5 bases from J; bases unmatched to any gene: 4. This CDR3 has 14 amino acids. Germline CDR1 is MGHRA and CDR2 is YSYEKL. The PCR contained 60 Vbeta and 13 Jbeta primers. Method: immunoSEQ multiplex PCR; TCRdb's copy keeps in-frame clones and lacks some. The sample carries roughly 100,000 clones, roughly 80% recorded once. Specimen: PBMCs. The clonotype was recovered from a woman aged 40 to 50 in good health and CMV-seronegative. The chain couples TRBV4-1 to TRBJ2-5, with 8 bases lining up with TRBD1. The CDR3 nucleotides read TGCGCCAGCAGCCAAAGGACAGGGCAGGAGACCCAGTACTTC. As protein: CASSQRTGQETQYF.